This T cell receptor (beta chain) was retrieved from a study of control samples from healthy donors and cancer patients. This clone appeared a single time. Generated by immunoSEQ multiplex PCR, the TCRdb table keeps only in-frame clones and is missing some. The sample contains approximately 180,000 clones, 91% of which appear only once. Looked up from germline, CDR1 is SEHNR and CDR2 is FQNEAQ (reference sequence). This CDR3 spans 15 amino acids. The J segment lost 9 bases and the V segment lost 3 bases, leaving 5 bases of the junction unmatched. This chain joins TRBV7-9 and TRBJ2-1; 13 nucleotides match TRBD2. The sample consisted of blood. The TCR was taken from a woman between 40 and 55 years old in good health. CDR3 residues: CASSFTSGGAVEQFF. The CDR3 DNA is TGTGCCAGCAGCTTCACTAGCGGGGGGGCCGTTGAGCAGTTCTTC. The full variable domain, completed using reference TRBV7-9 and TRBJ2-1, is DTGVSQNPRHKITKRGQNVTFRCDPISEHNRLYWYRQTLGQGPEFLTYFQNEAQLEKSRLLSDRFSAERPKGSFSTLEIQRTEQGDSAMYLCASSFTSGGAVEQFFGPGTRLTVL.